The next 11 T cell receptor beta chains were all read from a single sample in a study of shared clonotypes between healthy human individuals. Measured with immunoSEQ multiplex PCR; TCRdb has only the in-frame clones, and not every one. The data contain about 700,000 clones, over 65% of them seen just once; the ten biggest clones take up approximately 1.6%. Sequencing input: memory CD4+ T cells sorted from blood. Subset here: CD45RA-negative fraction. The source of these receptors is a woman under 40 in good health.

The chain is built from TRBV6-4 and TRBJ1-2, with no clear D. The CDR3 has 15 residues. With 3 bases removed from V and 0 bases from J, the gap between germline ends came to 11 bases. The germline V gene has CDR1 MRHNA and CDR2 SNTAGT. CDR3 sequence: CASSEGPAANYGYTF. Here the CDR3 DNA reads TGTGCCAGCAGTGAAGGCCCCGCCGCTAACTATGGCTACACCTTC.

The V call is TRBV28, the J call TRBJ1-4; 11 nucleotides agree with TRBD1. V was clipped by 3 bases and J by 0 bases; unmatched bases: 9. This CDR3 has 19 amino acids. Germline V lookup: CDR1 MDHEN, CDR2 SYDVKM. The CDR3: CASSLSGLGQGATNEKLFF. For the CDR3, the DNA is TGTGCCAGCAGTTTGTCCGGATTGGGACAGGGGGCAACTAATGAAAAACTGTTTTTT.

This clone has more than one count but fewer than ten. This chain uses TRBV28 with TRBJ2-7; weak D call: TRBD2 (6 bases). Germline V gene lookup returns CDR1 MDHEN and CDR2 SYDVKM. The CDR3 has 15 amino acids. V was clipped by 8 bases and J by 6 bases, with 23 bases between them. DNA of the CDR3: TGTGCCAGCCTCTCGCCCCCTGGAGGGAGCCGCGAGCAGTACTTC. It codes for CASLSPPGGSREQYF.

The gene calls are TRBV2 and TRBJ2-2; 7 nucleotides line up with TRBD2. The CDR3 is made up of 13 amino acids. In germline, CDR1 is SNHLY, CDR2 FYNNEI. With 7 bases clipped from V and 6 bases from J, the junction kept 5 bases outside the gene matches. The DNA of the CDR3 is TGTGCCAGCAAGAGGGGAGGGCCCGGGGAGCTGTTTTTT. Translating gives CASKRGGPGELFF.

In regard to this clone: A single base separates this from a much larger clone, so it may be a read error. This CDR3 is also generated by other DNA sequences in the sample. This chain uses TRBV27 with TRBJ1-5; TRBD1 agrees at 8 bases. CDR3 length equals 15 residues. Germline V gene lookup returns CDR1 MNHEY and CDR2 SMNVEV (reference sequence). Trimming cost V 6 bases and J 2 bases; bases outside gene matches: 6. CDR3 loop: CASSSAGGGNQPQHF. DNA of the CDR3: TGTGCCAGCAGCTCGGCAGGGGGCGGCAATCAGCCCCAGCATTTT.

The V gene is TRBV9, the J gene TRBJ2-7, with D possibly being TRBD2 (5 bases). The CDR3 consists of 14 residues. The ends were cut back, 4 bases at V and 2 bases at J, with 13 bases in the middle. The germline V gene has CDR1 SGDLS and CDR2 YYNGEE. The CDR3 here is CASSPRGHTYEQYF. Here the CDR3 DNA reads TGTGCCAGCAGCCCAAGAGGGCATACCTACGAGCAGTACTTC. The variable domain in full, completed from reference TRBV9 and TRBJ2-7, reads DSGVTQTPKHLITATGQRVTLRCSPRSGDLSVYWYQQSLDQGLQFLIQYYNGEERAKGNILERFSAQQFPDLHSELNLSSLELGDSALYFCASSPRGHTYEQYFGPGTRLTVT.

The chain employs TRBV6-6 and TRBJ1-1; no definite D call. With 3 bases removed from V and 5 bases from J, the gap between germline ends came to 13 bases. The CDR3 covers 14 residues. Germline V gene lookup returns CDR1 MNHNY and CDR2 SVGAGI (reference sequence). CDR3 in amino acids: CASSYGAKGTEAFF. Here the CDR3 DNA reads TGTGCCAGCAGTTATGGAGCTAAAGGGACTGAAGCTTTCTTT.

The chain links TRBV2 to TRBJ1-1; D is possibly TRBD1 (6 bases). Germline lookup yields CDR1 SNHLY and CDR2 FYNNEI. Trimming took 6 bases from V and 0 from J, leaving 11 bases between them. This CDR3 is built from 14 residues. The CDR3 region has the DNA TGTGCCAGCAGGGAGGACAGCATGAACACTGAAGCTTTCTTT. Translating it yields CASREDSMNTEAFF.

This chain joins TRBV28 and TRBJ1-1; a possible D gene is TRBD1 (6 bases). The CDR3 is made up of 15 amino acids. The V gene lost 3 bases and the J gene lost 4 bases, with 15 bases spanning the gap. Germline V lookup: CDR1 MDHEN, CDR2 SYDVKM. The CDR3 bases are TGTGCCAGCAGTTTTTCCAGGGGTAGCCGCACTGAAGCTTTCTTT. Translating gives CASSFSRGSRTEAFF.

Notes on this clone: The sample contains more than one DNA sequence encoding this CDR3. The V gene is TRBV18, the J gene TRBJ2-5; unclear D gene. This CDR3 contains 12 residues. The germline CDR1 and CDR2 sequences are KGHSH and LQKENI. The V gene lost 6 bases and the J gene lost 5 bases, with 10 bases spanning the gap. CDR3: CASSPGGETQYF. CDR3 coding DNA: TGTGCCAGCTCCCCCGGTGGGGAGACCCAGTACTTC.

The chain employs TRBV28 and TRBJ1-2; TRBD1 agrees at 9 bases. V was clipped by 6 bases and J by 5 bases; unmatched bases: 13. The CDR3 has 16 residues. CDR1 MDHEN and CDR2 SYDVKM come from the germline V gene. The CDR3 region has the DNA TGTGCCAGCAGAACCCCGATCGACAGGGGGGGATATGGCTACACCTTC. This codes for CASRTPIDRGGYGYTF.